This TCR beta chain was recorded in a study of PD-1 blockade in classical Hodgkin lymphoma. Study results and limitations: Those starting nivolumab under 1 year post-ASCT were excluded. Diminished baseline TCR diversity has been reported in newly diagnosed patients relative to healthy donors.

Each patient experienced a relapse that followed autologous stem cell transplantation, and brentuximab vedotin exposure varied. The table lists this clone with a count of one. The antigen is undetermined. Assay used: immunoSEQ multiplex PCR; TCRdb lists only in-frame clones, some missing. This sample yields about 19,000 clones, of which approximately 84% are seen a single time; around 6% belongs to the top ten. This CDR3 comprises 15 residues. Trimming took 7 bases from V and 4 from J; bases not matched to a gene: 9. Germline-derived CDR1 and CDR2 are LNHDA and SQIVND (reference sequence). This chain uses TRBV19 with TRBJ1-4; 7 bases fit TRBD1. The source material was peripheral blood mononuclear cells (PBMCs), sampled at baseline. This receptor was taken from a human donor with classical Hodgkin lymphoma. CDR3 residues: CASTENRGNNEKLFF. The DNA of the CDR3 is TGTGCCAGTACCGAAAACAGGGGAAATAATGAAAAACTGTTTTTT.